Presented here are 4 T cell receptor beta chains from one specimen sequenced in a study of blood T cell repertoires in COVID-19. TCRdb's copy holds only in-frame clones and misses some; the assay was immunoSEQ multiplex PCR. The sample yields 140,000 to 150,000 clones, 87% seen once. What was sequenced was PBMCs or T cells enriched from blood (not recorded which). The receptor set was obtained from a woman between 35 and 50 years old who had been exposed to COVID-19.

This chain uses TRBV7-2 with TRBJ2-2; tentatively, D is TRBD2 (6 bases). V was shortened by 3 bases and J by 5 bases, with 10 bases between the two germline ends. There are 14 residues in the CDR3. Germline V gene lookup returns CDR1 SGHTA and CDR2 FQGNSA. The CDR3: CASSLGGGTGELFF. For the CDR3, the DNA is TGTGCCAGCAGCTTGGGGGGTGGAACCGGGGAGCTGTTTTTT.

The genes are TRBV2 and TRBJ1-1; TRBD1 matches 7 bases. V was clipped by 6 bases and J by 3 bases; unmatched bases: 1. This CDR3 region has 12 residues. Germline CDR1 and CDR2: SNHLY and FYNNEI. Here the CDR3 DNA reads TGTGCCAGCAGCGACAGGGACACTGAAGCTTTCTTT. Protein: CASSDRDTEAFF.

This clone was detected only a few times. The chain recombines TRBV6-5 with TRBJ1-1, with no clear D. Germline V lookup: CDR1 MNHEY, CDR2 SVGAGI. V was cut by 7 bases and J by 4 bases, with 7 bases left in between. There are 11 residues in the CDR3. The DNA for the CDR3 is TGTGCCAGCACGAGTCCCACTGAAGCTTTCTTT. The encoded protein is CASTSPTEAFF.

The chain is built from TRBV5-6 and TRBJ1-4, with a tentative D call TRBD1 (6 bases). CDR3 length: 17 amino acids. V was cut by 1 base and J by 4 bases, with 17 bases left in between. CDR1 and CDR2 from the germline V gene are SGHDT and YYEEEE. This CDR3 is CASSLRIQGLGNEKLFF. Written as DNA, the CDR3 is TGTGCCAGCAGCTTGAGAATACAGGGTCTTGGTAATGAAAAACTGTTTTTT.